This T cell receptor beta chain was sequenced for a study of shared clonotypes between healthy human individuals. Study conclusions and caveats: It was the few donors that limited the genetic and exposure-history diversity represented. The authors expected sequencing depth to affect clonotype sharing among donors.

Concerning this clone: Antigen unknown.

The CDR3 extends over 14 amino acids. Germline V gene data show CDR1 as SNHLY and CDR2 as FYNNEI. Trimming removed 7 bases from V and 6 bases from J; junction bases left unmatched: 6. Scientists sequenced DNA from unsorted PBMC on ten immunoSEQ deep assay plates. The protocol was immunoSEQ multiplex PCR, while the TCRdb copy is restricted to in-frame clones and leaves out a portion. Of fewer than 700,000 clones listed, roughly four fifths are singletons. This clonotype was sampled from a woman in her 40s in good health. Some clones in this sample may be carry-over from other donors' samples. Sequenced: PBMCs. The chain carries TRBV2 and TRBJ2-2; 9 bases align to TRBD2. The chain's CDR3 is CASKASGKAGELFF. The CDR3 coding sequence is TGTGCCAGCAAGGCTAGCGGGAAGGCCGGGGAGCTGTTTTTT.